The clone carrying this T cell receptor beta chain was seen only once. This CDR3 comprises 17 residues. The J segment lost 5 bases and the V segment lost 1 base, leaving 5 bases of the junction unmatched. The germline V gene has CDR1 LGHNA and CDR2 YNFKEQ. The sample originates from a study of blood T cell repertoires in COVID-19. Sequenced by immunoSEQ multiplex PCR; TCRdb stores in-frame clones only, minus some. This sample has some 310,000 clones; roughly 84% occur once, and the top ten carry 1%. The sample consisted of peripheral blood. This chain joins TRBV4-2 and TRBJ2-2; 12 bases map to TRBD2. The origin of this receptor is a man aged 50 to 59 with active or convalescent COVID-19. The CDR3 DNA is TGTGCCAGCAGCCAAGGGGCTAGCGGGAGGGGAACCGGGGAGCTGTTTTTT. It translates to CASSQGASGRGTGELFF.